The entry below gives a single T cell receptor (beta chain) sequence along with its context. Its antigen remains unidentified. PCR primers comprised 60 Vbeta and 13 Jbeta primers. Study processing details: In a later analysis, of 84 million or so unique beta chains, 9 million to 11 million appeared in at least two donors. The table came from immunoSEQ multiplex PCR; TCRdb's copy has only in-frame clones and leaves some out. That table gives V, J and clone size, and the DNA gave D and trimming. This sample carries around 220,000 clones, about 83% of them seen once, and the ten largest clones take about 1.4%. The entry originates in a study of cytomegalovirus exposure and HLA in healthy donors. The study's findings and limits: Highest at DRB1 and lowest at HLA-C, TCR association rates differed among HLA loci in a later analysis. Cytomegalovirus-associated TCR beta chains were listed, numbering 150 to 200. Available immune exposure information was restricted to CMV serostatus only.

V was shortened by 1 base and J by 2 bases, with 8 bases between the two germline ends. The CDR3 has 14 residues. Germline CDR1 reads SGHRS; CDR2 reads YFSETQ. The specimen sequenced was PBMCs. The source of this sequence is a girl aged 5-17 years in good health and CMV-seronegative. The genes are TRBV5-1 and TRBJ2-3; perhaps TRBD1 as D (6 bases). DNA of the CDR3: TGCGCCAGCAGCTTGACAGGGTTCACAGATACGCAGTATTTT. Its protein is CASSLTGFTDTQYF.